This T cell receptor beta chain was retrieved from a study of blood T cell repertoires in COVID-19. With V trimmed by 4 bases and J by 4 bases, 10 bases remained unmatched. The CDR3 extends over 16 amino acids. CDR1 and CDR2 (germline): SGHRS, YFSETQ. Authors' data handling: Nucleated cell number was recorded as an estimate derived from reference gene primer amplification. Assay: immunoSEQ multiplex PCR; the TCRdb copy retains only in-frame clones and omits some. D and trimming come from the DNA, and the V and J calls and clone size come from that table. The sample includes hundreds of thousands of clones, 88% of them seen just once.

Specimen: peripheral blood. This chain connects TRBV5-1 to TRBJ2-5; 10 bases agree with TRBD1. The receptor comes from a woman in her 30s who had recovered from COVID-19. The CDR3 nucleotides are TGCGCCAGCAGCGACGGGACAGGGGATTTTGGAGAGACCCAGTACTTC. Translating it yields CASSDGTGDFGETQYF.